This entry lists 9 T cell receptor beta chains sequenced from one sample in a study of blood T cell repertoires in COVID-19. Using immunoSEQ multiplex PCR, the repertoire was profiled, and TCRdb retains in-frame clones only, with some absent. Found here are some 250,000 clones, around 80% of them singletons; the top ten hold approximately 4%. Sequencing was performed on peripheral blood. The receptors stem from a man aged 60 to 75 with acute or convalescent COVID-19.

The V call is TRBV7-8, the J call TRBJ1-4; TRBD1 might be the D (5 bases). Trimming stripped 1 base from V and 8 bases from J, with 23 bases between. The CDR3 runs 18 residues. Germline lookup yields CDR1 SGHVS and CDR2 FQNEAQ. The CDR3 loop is CASSLGGPGGGRMEKLFF. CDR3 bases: TGTGCCAGCAGCTTAGGAGGCCCGGGCGGGGGAAGGATGGAAAAACTGTTTTTT.

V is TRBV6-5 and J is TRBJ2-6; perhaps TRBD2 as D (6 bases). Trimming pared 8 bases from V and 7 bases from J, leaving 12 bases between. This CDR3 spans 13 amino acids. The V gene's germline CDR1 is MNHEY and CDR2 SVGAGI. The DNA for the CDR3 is TGTGCCAGCGAAGGGAGGCCAGCCAACGTCCTGACTTTC. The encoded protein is CASEGRPANVLTF.

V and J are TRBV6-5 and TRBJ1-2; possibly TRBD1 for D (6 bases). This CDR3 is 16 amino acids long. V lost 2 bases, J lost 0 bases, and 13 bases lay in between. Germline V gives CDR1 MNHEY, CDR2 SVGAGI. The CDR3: CASSYKRDTSNYGYTF. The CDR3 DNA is TGTGCCAGCAGTTACAAACGGGACACCTCTAACTATGGCTACACCTTC.

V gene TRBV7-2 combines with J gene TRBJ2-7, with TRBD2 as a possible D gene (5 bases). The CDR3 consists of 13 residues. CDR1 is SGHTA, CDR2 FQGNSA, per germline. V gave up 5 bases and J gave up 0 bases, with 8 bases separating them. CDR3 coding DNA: TGTGCCAGCAGCAAAGGGAGCTCCTACGAGCAGTACTTC. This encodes CASSKGSSYEQYF.

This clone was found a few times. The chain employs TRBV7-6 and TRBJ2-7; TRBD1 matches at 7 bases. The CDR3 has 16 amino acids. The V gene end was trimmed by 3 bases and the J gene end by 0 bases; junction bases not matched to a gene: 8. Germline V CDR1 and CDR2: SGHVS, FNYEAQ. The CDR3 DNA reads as TGTGCCAGCAGCTTGGCCTACAGGGGAAACTCCTACGAGCAGTACTTC. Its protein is CASSLAYRGNSYEQYF.

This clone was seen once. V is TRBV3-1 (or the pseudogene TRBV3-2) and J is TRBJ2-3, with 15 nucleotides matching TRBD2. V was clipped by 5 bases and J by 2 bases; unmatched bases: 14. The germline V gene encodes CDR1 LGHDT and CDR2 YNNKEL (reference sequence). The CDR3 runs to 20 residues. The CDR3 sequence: CASSTKGLAGGWRATDTQYF. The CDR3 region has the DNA TGTGCCAGCAGCACTAAGGGACTAGCGGGAGGTTGGAGGGCCACAGATACGCAGTATTTT.

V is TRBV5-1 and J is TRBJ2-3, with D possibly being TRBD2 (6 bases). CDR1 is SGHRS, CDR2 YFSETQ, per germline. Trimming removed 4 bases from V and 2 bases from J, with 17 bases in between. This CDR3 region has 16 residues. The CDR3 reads CASSAGTSLYTDTQYF. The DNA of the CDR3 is TGCGCCAGCAGCGCCGGGACTTCACTTTACACAGATACGCAGTATTTT. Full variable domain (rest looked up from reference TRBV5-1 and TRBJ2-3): KAGVTQTPRYLIKTRGQQVTLSCSPISGHRSVSWYQQTPGQGLQFLFEYFSETQRNKGNFPGRFSGRQFSNSRSEMNVSTLELGDSALYLCASSAGTSLYTDTQYFGPGTRLTVL.

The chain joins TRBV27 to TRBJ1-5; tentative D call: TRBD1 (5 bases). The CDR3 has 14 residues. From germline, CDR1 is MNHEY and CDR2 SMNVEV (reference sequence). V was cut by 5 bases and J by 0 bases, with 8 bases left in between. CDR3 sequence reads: CASSGAGSNQPQHF. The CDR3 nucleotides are TGTGCCAGCAGTGGGGCCGGTAGCAATCAGCCCCAGCATTTT.

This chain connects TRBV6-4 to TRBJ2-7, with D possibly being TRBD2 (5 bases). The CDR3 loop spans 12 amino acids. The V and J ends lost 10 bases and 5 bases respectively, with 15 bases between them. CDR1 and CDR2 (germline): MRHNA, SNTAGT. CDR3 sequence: CAKRESSDEQYF. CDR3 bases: TGTGCCAAAAGGGAGAGTTCAGACGAGCAGTACTTC.